This record concerns one TCR beta chain sequence. The specificity of this receptor is unknown. A much larger clone differs by one base, so this may be a read error. Different DNA sequences within this sample yield the same CDR3. TCR CDR3 regions were amplified from genomic DNA by multiplex PCR using the deep immunoSEQ assay. For each cell subset, the extracted genomic DNA was distributed evenly across all wells of several immunoSEQ 96-well plates, and each plate served as one replicate. For sorted subsets, approximately 0.2 ug of genomic DNA, equivalent to 25,000 to 35,000 T cell genomes, went into each replicate PCR. The purified libraries were quantified using a Qubit 3.0 fluorometer, sized with a Bioanalyzer 2100, and then quantified again using the KAPA Library Quantification kit. Every immunoSEQ 96-well plate was sequenced on a separate single-read 150-cycle Illumina NextSeq 550 flow cell. Under the source paper's analysis protocol: Because the immunoSEQ output held only junctional sequences and lacked quality scores, the filtering could not match the filtering applied to full-length reads. To assign V/J genes and CDR3, sequences were annotated using PyIR, a Python wrapper for IgBLAST v1.9, with IMGT germline references. Reads were removed for weak V/J assignments (E-value above 1e-6), missing CDR3, stop codons, out-of-frame junctions, or ambiguous translated residues. V3J clonotypes were defined by identical inferred V gene, J gene, and CDR3 amino acid sequence. The percentage overlap between two repertoires was calculated by dividing the number of shared unique clonotypes by the size of the smaller repertoire. Repertoire richness was assessed with RTK rarefaction, the Chao1 estimator, and Recon v2.1 estimates of unobserved clonotypes. Generation probabilities were computed with OLGA for all TCRbeta clonotypes obtained by the gDNA method from several donors. TCRdb's version of the immuneACCESS table is confined to in-frame rearrangements and falls short of the full clone set. An unresolved V gene accounts for under half of the shortfall where checked; the remainder is of unknown origin. V, J and clone size were drawn from that table, and D and trimming were deduced from the DNA. Across this sample there are about 2,500,000 clones, with over 85% seen only once. The ten largest clones take up under 0.15% of the sample.

In the germline V gene, CDR1 corresponds to KGHSH and CDR2 to LQKENI. From cysteine to phenylalanine, the CDR3 is 12 amino acids long. The only DNA kept is the CDR3, 36 bases in frame from the first base. Cut back by 3 bases and 0 bases, the V and J ends lie 3 bases apart. Donors were healthy HIV-negative adults with no recently reported acute infections or vaccinations. Every donor was a Caucasian adult residing in Nashville, Tennessee, USA. CD4+ T cells were enriched through magnetic negative selection, after which naive cells were positively selected on CD45RA and the remaining negative fraction served as the memory subset. Blood was collected by leukapheresis, and PBMCs were isolated by Ficoll-Histopaque density gradient centrifugation and then cryopreserved in liquid nitrogen vapor phase. Analytical flow cytometry was used to check the purity and quantity of each magnetically sorted T cell population. Each sorted fraction had its genomic DNA isolated and then quantified by UV absorbance on a Nanodrop 2000c.

This record comes from a study of shared clonotypes between healthy human individuals (TCRdb year 2020). A note on the overall study: A few men and two women, aged 18 to 49 years, made up the cohort. To estimate repertoire size and how much clonotype sharing occurs between individuals, the study deeply sequenced the blood TCR repertoires of 4 to 6 healthy adults. To increase sequencing depth and limit assay-specific biases, TCR repertoire library preparation and sequencing were carried out by different laboratories using diverse techniques. Per donor, leukapheresis produced somewhere between about 0.94 and 9 billion PBMCs. For each donor, three plates each were used for CD4 naive and CD4 memory, two plates were used for CD8 naive, and one plate was used for CD8 memory.

Here is what the overall study found, with its caveats: The small number of donors limited the genetic and exposure-history diversity represented. Rarefaction of sorted-subset datasets indicated incomplete sequencing despite the large sequencing depth. Naive subsets generally had larger estimated clonotype richness than memory subsets. About 5% of naive CD4, 3.5% of naive CD8, approximately 2.2% of memory CD4, and 0.4% of memory CD8 clonotypes were shared across several donors. Compared with non-shared clonotypes, the clonotypes found in all four sorted-subset donors had higher generation probabilities. Based on pairwise subsampling, the degree of clonotype sharing among donors was expected to be affected by sequencing depth. Sampling was limited to blood, and TCR repertoires in tissue likely differ from TCR repertoires in blood.

What was sequenced was naive CD4+ T cells sorted from blood. The cell subset or site label here, explained by the study, means: CD45RA+ positively selected. Recombination connected TRBV18 to TRBJ2-7; a confident D gene designation cannot be given. The receptor comes from a young man in good health. The bases read TGTGCCAGCTCACCGGGCTCCTACGAGCAGTACTTC. Its translation reads: CASSPGSYEQYF. The CDR3, completed at both ends by the reference TRBV18 and TRBJ2-7 genes, gives the full variable domain NAGVMQNPRHLVRRRGQEARLRCSPMKGHSHVYWYRQLPEEGLKFMVYLQKENIIDESGMPKERFSAEFPKEGPSILRIQQVVRGDSAAYFCASSPGSYEQYFGPGTRLTVT.